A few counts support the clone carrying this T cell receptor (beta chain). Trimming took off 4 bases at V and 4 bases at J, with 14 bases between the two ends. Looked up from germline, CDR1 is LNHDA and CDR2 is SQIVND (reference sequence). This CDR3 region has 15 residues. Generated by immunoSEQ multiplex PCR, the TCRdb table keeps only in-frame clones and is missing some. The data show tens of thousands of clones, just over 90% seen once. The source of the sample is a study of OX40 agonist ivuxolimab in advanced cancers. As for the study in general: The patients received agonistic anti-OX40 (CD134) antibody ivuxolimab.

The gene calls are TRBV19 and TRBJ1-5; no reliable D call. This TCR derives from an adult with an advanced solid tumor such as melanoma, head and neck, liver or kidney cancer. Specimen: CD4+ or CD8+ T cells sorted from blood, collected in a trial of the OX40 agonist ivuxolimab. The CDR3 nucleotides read TGTGCCAGTAGTACCTCGACGGAGGGAAATCAGCCCCAGCATTTT. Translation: CASSTSTEGNQPQHF.